The next 32 T cell receptor beta chains were all read from a single sample in a study of blood T cell repertoires in COVID-19. Here immunoSEQ multiplex PCR was the method, and the copy in TCRdb shows in-frame clones only, minus some. The sample has over 200,000 clones, 85% seen once. The sequenced sample was PBMCs or T cells enriched from blood (not recorded which). These receptors were collected from a man aged 40-50 years who had recovered from COVID-19.

The V gene is TRBV7-9, the J gene TRBJ2-1, with 7 bases lining up with TRBD2. The germline V gene has CDR1 SEHNR and CDR2 FQNEAQ (reference sequence). The CDR3 length is 15 residues. The J segment lost 6 bases and the V segment lost 5 bases, leaving 10 bases of the junction unmatched. CDR3 sequence reads: CASSPPGRGINEQFF. DNA for the CDR3: TGTGCCAGCAGCCCCCCAGGGCGGGGGATCAATGAGCAGTTCTTC.

The chain recombines TRBV2 with TRBJ2-7; weak D call: TRBD1 (6 bases). The CDR3 is made up of 16 amino acids. Trimming took 7 bases from V and 4 from J, leaving 23 bases between them. Per germline, CDR1 SNHLY and CDR2 FYNNEI. DNA for the CDR3: TGTGCCAGCACCGAAATGGGGACACTCGATGGTTACGAGCAGTACTTC. It translates to CASTEMGTLDGYEQYF.

The rearrangement joins TRBV11-2 to TRBJ2-4; possibly TRBD2 for D (6 bases). Germline CDR1 is SGHAT and CDR2 is FQNNGV. V dropped 2 bases and J dropped 0 bases, with 14 bases sitting between them. The CDR3 is 17 amino acids. The CDR3 DNA reads as TGTGCCAGCAGCTTATTGGGAGGACTTCTAGCCAAAAACATTCAGTACTTC. Amino acid sequence: CASSLLGGLLAKNIQYF.

The chain uses TRBV6-5 and TRBJ1-6, with D possibly matching TRBD1 (5 bases). The germline V gene has CDR1 MNHEY and CDR2 SVGAGI. V shed 8 bases and J shed 13 bases, with 15 bases lying between them. CDR3 size: 12 residues. As DNA, the CDR3 is TGTGCCAGCCGGGGGGAACCCAGGCCCCTCCACTTT. Translation: CASRGEPRPLHF.

This rearrangement joins TRBV5-1 to TRBJ2-7; the match to TRBD1 covers 8 bases. Trimming cost V 4 bases and J 5 bases; bases outside gene matches: 11. Germline V gene sequence: CDR1 SGHRS, CDR2 YFSETQ. The CDR3 runs to 15 residues. The CDR3 here is CASSRGQGAIHEQYF. For the CDR3, the DNA is TGCGCCAGCAGCCGAGGACAGGGCGCAATCCACGAGCAGTACTTC.

The chain joins TRBV7-8 to TRBJ1-3; 11 bases align to TRBD1. Germline V CDR1 and CDR2: SGHVS, FQNEAQ. J gave up 3 bases and V 5 bases, and 6 bases lay outside the gene matches. This CDR3 is 16 amino acids long. CDR3 region: CASSIRTGGSGNTIYF. CDR3 coding DNA: TGTGCCAGCAGCATTCGGACAGGGGGCAGTGGAAACACCATATATTTT. Looking up the rest from reference TRBV7-8 and TRBJ1-3 gives the full variable domain: GAGVSQSPRYKVAKRGQDVALRCDPISGHVSLFWYQQALGQGPEFLTYFQNEAQLDKSGLPSDRFFAERPEGSVSTLKIQRTQQEDSAVYLCASSIRTGGSGNTIYFGEGSWLTVV.

V gene TRBV5-7 combines with J gene TRBJ2-7; D might be TRBD2 (5 bases). TRBV5-7 is placed among ORFs of uncertain function. The CDR3 sequence is 15 residues long. V gave up 6 bases and J gave up 0 bases, with 16 bases separating them. CDR3 sequence: CASTLSRGDSYEQYF. The CDR3 region has the DNA TGTGCCAGCACCCTGTCCCGGGGAGACTCCTACGAGCAGTACTTC.

The V call is TRBV6-5, the J call TRBJ2-1; TRBD1 aligns across 8 bases. CDR1 is MNHEY and CDR2 is SVGAGI in the germline V gene. The CDR3 covers 15 residues. V dropped 6 bases and J dropped 3; count of bases not matched to a gene: 7. The DNA of the CDR3 is TGTGCCAGCAGCCAGGGGGCCGACCGCTACAATGAGCAGTTCTTC. It yields the protein CASSQGADRYNEQFF.

CDR3 DNA sequence: TGTGCCAGCAACAGTATCGGGAAGGAACCCCAGCATTTT. This translates into CASNSIGKEPQHF. This chain links TRBV28 with TRBJ1-5; D not certain. Between the trimmed V and J ends, which lost 7 bases and 10 bases, there was a span of 17 bases. Per germline, CDR1 MDHEN and CDR2 SYDVKM. The CDR3 is made up of 13 amino acids.

This clone appeared a few times. The V gene is TRBV21-1, the J gene TRBJ2-6; the table's D gene call, TRBD1, was not cross checked with the DNA. TRBV21-1 is listed as a pseudogene. This CDR3 comprises 14 residues. CDR3 nucleotide sequence: TGTGCCAGCAGAGACAGCTCTGGGGCCAACGTCCTGACTTTC. This codes for CASRDSSGANVLTF.

The chain uses TRBV5-5 and TRBJ1-2; TRBD1 agrees at 8 bases. V lost 0 bases and J lost 2; bases outside the gene matches: 9. CDR1 is SGHKS and CDR2 is YYEKEE in the germline V gene (reference sequence). CDR3 size: 17 residues. The chain's CDR3 is CASSLVATGVPNYGYTF. The CDR3 DNA is TGTGCCAGCAGCTTGGTGGCGACAGGGGTCCCAAACTATGGCTACACCTTC.

CDR3 sequence (DNA): TGTGCCAGCAGCTTAGGAGGGCTCACAGATACGCAGTATTTT. Residues: CASSLGGLTDTQYF. The rearrangement joins TRBV7-3 to TRBJ2-3; tentative D call: TRBD2 (6 bases). Looked up from germline, CDR1 is SGHTA and CDR2 is FQGTGA. Between the trimmed V and J ends, which lost 2 bases and 2 bases, there was a span of 8 bases. The CDR3 is 14 residues long.

V is TRBV3-1 (or the pseudogene TRBV3-2) and J is TRBJ2-2, with 11 bases lining up with TRBD2. In germline, CDR1 is LGHDT, CDR2 YNNKEL (reference sequence). Trimming took 4 bases from V and 6 from J; bases not matched to a gene: 4. This CDR3 comprises 15 residues. Here the CDR3 reads CASSLTSGSAGELFF. The CDR3 coding sequence is TGTGCCAGCAGCCTTACTAGCGGGAGTGCCGGGGAGCTGTTTTTT.

The V call is TRBV9, the J call TRBJ1-4; the D gene is possibly TRBD1 (6 bases). The germline gives CDR1 SGDLS, CDR2 YYNGEE. The CDR3 has 16 amino acids. V was pared by 3 bases and J by 4 bases, with 16 bases between. DNA for the CDR3: TGTGCCAGCAGCGCAACAGGGAATGGGAATAATGAAAAACTGTTTTTT. It encodes CASSATGNGNNEKLFF.

The V gene is TRBV27, the J gene TRBJ2-5, with a possible D match to TRBD2 (6 bases). There are 13 residues in the CDR3. The ends were cut back, 5 bases at V and 5 bases at J, with 12 bases in the middle. The germline CDR1 and CDR2 sequences are MNHEY and SMNVEV (reference sequence). The CDR3 DNA sequence: TGTGCCAGCAGTCGGAGCGGGTTGGAGACCCAGTACTTC. Its protein product is CASSRSGLETQYF.

V is TRBV11-3 and J is TRBJ2-1; TRBD1 is a possible D gene (5 bases). The CDR3 consists of 13 residues. Trimming took off 5 bases at V and 6 bases at J, with 11 bases between the two ends. The germline V gene has CDR1 SGHNT and CDR2 YENEEA. CDR3 sequence (DNA): TGTGCCAGCAGCCCGACAGTAACCAATGAGCAGTTCTTC. It yields the protein CASSPTVTNEQFF.

The gene calls are TRBV28 and TRBJ1-6; TRBD1 might be the D (6 bases). Germline V gives CDR1 MDHEN, CDR2 SYDVKM. V was pared by 5 bases and J by 2 bases, with 16 bases between. The CDR3 totals 17 residues. The CDR3 nucleotides are TGTGCCAGCAGTCCCCCCACAGGGACGACCTATAATTCACCCCTCCACTTT. The encoded protein is CASSPPTGTTYNSPLHF.

This clone came up once. The J gene is TRBJ1-1, the V gene TRBV9; 7 bases are shared with TRBD1. The CDR3 length is 15 residues. Germline V lookup: CDR1 SGDLS, CDR2 YYNGEE. V trimming: 2 bases; J trimming: 3 bases; junction bases outside the gene matches: 7. CDR3 sequence: CASSVRGYGDTEAFF. DNA of the CDR3: TGTGCCAGCAGCGTCAGGGGGTATGGGGACACTGAAGCTTTCTTT. Combining the CDR3 with reference TRBV9 and TRBJ1-1 gives the whole variable domain DSGVTQTPKHLITATGQRVTLRCSPRSGDLSVYWYQQSLDQGLQFLIQYYNGEERAKGNILERFSAQQFPDLHSELNLSSLELGDSALYFCASSVRGYGDTEAFFGQGTRLTVV.

The V and J genes are TRBV9 and TRBJ2-1, with a weak D call TRBD1 (5 bases). The CDR3 is made up of 14 amino acids. V lost 1 base and J 7 bases, leaving 12 bases between the germline ends. Per germline, CDR1 SGDLS and CDR2 YYNGEE. The CDR3 nucleotides are TGTGCCAGCAGCGTATCAGGGCTGGGGAATGAGCAGTTCTTC. Encoded protein: CASSVSGLGNEQFF. Based on the CDR3 plus reference TRBV9 and TRBJ2-1, the full variable domain is DSGVTQTPKHLITATGQRVTLRCSPRSGDLSVYWYQQSLDQGLQFLIQYYNGEERAKGNILERFSAQQFPDLHSELNLSSLELGDSALYFCASSVSGLGNEQFFGPGTRLTVL.

The chain recombines TRBV11-3 with TRBJ1-2; possible D gene TRBD1, 5 bases. The CDR3 length is 14 residues. The V and J ends lost 1 base and 2 bases respectively, with 8 bases between them. CDR1 is SGHNT, CDR2 YENEEA, per germline. CDR3 sequence reads: CASSLGGDNYGYTF. CDR3 sequence (DNA): TGTGCCAGCAGCTTAGGGGGGGACAACTATGGCTACACCTTC.

V is TRBV28 and J is TRBJ2-5, with 7 nucleotides matching TRBD1. V shed 4 bases and J 5 bases; nucleotides not matched to a gene: 7. This CDR3 is 14 amino acids long. Germline loops: CDR1 MDHEN, CDR2 SYDVKM. The chain's CDR3 is CASSSTGWGETQYF. Written as DNA, the CDR3 is TGTGCCAGCAGTTCGACAGGGTGGGGGGAGACCCAGTACTTC.

This clone occurred a few times. This chain joins TRBV30 and TRBJ2-7; maybe TRBD1 (7 bases). Germline V gene data show CDR1 as GTSNPN and CDR2 as SVGIG (reference sequence). There are 15 residues in the CDR3. Trimming shortened V by 3 bases and J by 3 bases, and 18 bases separated the two germline ends. The CDR3 nucleotides read TGTGCCTGGAGGGGGGAGGACAGGCTCATCTACGAGCAGTACTTC. Translating it yields CAWRGEDRLIYEQYF.

The chain has TRBV12-3 or TRBV12-4 and TRBJ1-2; 7 bases map to TRBD1. The length of the CDR3 is 13 residues. The junction had 10 bases not matched to a gene; V was cut back by 7 bases and J by 8 bases. The CDR3 loop is CASTPLTGTGYTF. The CDR3 DNA reads as TGTGCCAGCACCCCTTTGACAGGGACCGGCTACACCTTC.

The chain combines TRBV7-3 with TRBJ2-7, with 8 bases lining up with TRBD2. Trimming took 4 bases from V and 3 from J; bases not matched to a gene: 5. CDR1 is SGHTA, CDR2 FQGTGA, per germline. This CDR3 has 14 amino acids. CDR3 nucleotide sequence: TGTGCCAGCAGCTCGGGGGGGATGAACTACGAGCAGTACTTC. Encoded protein: CASSSGGMNYEQYF.

V gene TRBV19 combines with J gene TRBJ2-3, with TRBD2 matching 15 bases. The CDR3 is made up of 17 amino acids. CDR1 LNHDA and CDR2 SQIVND come from the germline V gene (reference sequence). With V trimmed by 4 bases and J by 4 bases, 6 bases remained unmatched. CDR3 bases: TGTGCCAGTAGTAGGACTAGCGGGAGGGCCAGTTCAGATACGCAGTATTTT. Translation: CASSRTSGRASSDTQYF.

The V and J genes are TRBV28 and TRBJ1-1; TRBD1 matches at 9 bases. The CDR3 is 15 residues long. J lost 1 base, V lost 3 bases, and 3 bases had no gene match. Per the germline V gene, CDR1 is MDHEN and CDR2 is SYDVKM. The CDR3 nucleotides read TGTGCCAGCAGTTTTGGGGGACAGGGGAACACTGAAGCTTTCTTT. Translating gives CASSFGGQGNTEAFF.

The chain recombines TRBV12-5 with TRBJ1-1, with D possibly TRBD1 on 6 matching bases. The V gene lost 7 bases and the J gene lost 4 bases, with 16 bases spanning the gap. Germline lookup yields CDR1 LGHNT and CDR2 FRNRAP. This CDR3 region has 14 residues. This CDR3 reads CASALPRGGTEAFF. The DNA of the CDR3 is TGTGCTAGTGCCCTCCCTAGAGGGGGCACTGAAGCTTTCTTT. The entire variable domain, with the rest obtained from reference TRBV12-5 and TRBJ1-1, is as follows: DARVTQTPRHKVTEMGQEVTMRCQPILGHNTVFWYRQTMMQGLELLAYFRNRAPLDDSGMPKDRFSAEMPDATLATLKIQPSEPRDSAVYFCASALPRGGTEAFFGQGTRLTVV.

CDR3 protein: CASRVGLVNTGELFF. DNA of the CDR3: TGTGCCAGCAGGGTGGGACTAGTAAACACCGGGGAGCTGTTTTTT. This sequence joins TRBV2 and TRBJ2-2; 8 bases are a match to TRBD2. J was trimmed by 2 bases and V by 6 bases; bases with no gene match: 5. The CDR3 has 15 residues. Germline CDR1 reads SNHLY; CDR2 reads FYNNEI.

The chain has TRBV12-1 and TRBJ1-6; the table calls TRBD1, which could not be checked here. TRBV12-1 is marked as a pseudogene. The CDR3 loop spans 17 amino acids. CDR3 amino acids: CASSSGTPIHSHPPLHF. DNA for the CDR3: TGTGCCAGCAGCTCCGGGACACCCATTCATTCGCATCCACCCCTCCACTTT.

CDR3 bases: TGTGCCAGCAGTGTACTAGCGGGATCCTACGAGCAGTACTTC. Protein product: CASSVLAGSYEQYF. The chain has TRBV7-2 and TRBJ2-7, with TRBD2 matching 10 bases. The CDR3 is 14 amino acids. V dropped 6 bases and J dropped 1; count of bases not matched to a gene: 3. CDR1 is SGHTA and CDR2 is FQGNSA in the germline V gene.

The chain recombines TRBV7-8 with TRBJ2-1; D may be TRBD1 (5 bases). The V gene's germline CDR1 is SGHVS and CDR2 FQNEAQ. The V end was cut by 5 bases, the J end by 7 bases, with 12 bases between. The CDR3 spans 13 residues. CDR3 in DNA: TGTGCCAGCAGCCTCAGGGTTGGAAATGAGCAGTTCTTC. This encodes CASSLRVGNEQFF.

The rearrangement joins TRBV18 to TRBJ1-5; a weak D match, TRBD1 (6 bases). Germline CDR1 and CDR2: KGHSH and LQKENI. Deletions cut 6 bases from V and 1 base from J, with 16 bases between. This CDR3 spans 16 amino acids. The CDR3 loop is CASSKSGTLSNQPQHF. The CDR3 region has the DNA TGTGCCAGCTCGAAGTCCGGGACACTGAGCAATCAGCCCCAGCATTTT.